Shown below are 11 T cell receptor beta chains from a single sample sequenced in a study of T cell responses to AZD1222 COVID-19 vaccine. Assay: immunoSEQ multiplex PCR; the TCRdb copy retains only in-frame clones and omits some. The repertoire holds some 150,000 clones, with roughly 90% as singletons. Sequenced here: peripheral blood, sampled 28 days after the second AZD1222 dose. The receptor set was obtained from an adult who received the AZD1222 COVID-19 vaccine.

The V call is TRBV6-5, the J call TRBJ1-4, with D possibly TRBD1 on 5 matching bases. CDR3 length: 15 amino acids. Trimming pared 2 bases from V and 6 bases from J, leaving 13 bases between. Germline CDR1 and CDR2: MNHEY and SVGAGI. This CDR3 reads CASSYRGESYEKLFF. The CDR3 nucleotides read TGTGCCAGCAGTTACAGGGGCGAGTCATATGAAAAACTGTTTTTT.

CDR3 protein: CASSRARAMISGANVLTF. DNA of the CDR3: TGTGCCAGCAGTCGTGCCCGGGCCATGATCTCTGGGGCCAACGTCCTGACTTTC. This chain connects TRBV27 to TRBJ2-6; no clear D gene. The V gene's germline CDR1 is MNHEY and CDR2 SMNVEV (reference sequence). The CDR3 has 18 residues. V was shortened by 5 bases and J by 0 bases, with 17 bases between the two germline ends. The entire variable domain, with the rest obtained from reference TRBV27 and TRBJ2-6, is as follows: EAQVTQNPRYLITVTGKKLTVTCSQNMNHEYMSWYRQDPGLGLRQIYYSMNVEVTDKGDVPEGYKVSRKEKRNFPLILESPSPNQTSLYFCASSRARAMISGANVLTFGAGSRLTVL.

The gene calls are TRBV6-5 and TRBJ1-2; D might be TRBD1 (6 bases). Germline V gene lookup returns CDR1 MNHEY and CDR2 SVGAGI. This CDR3 is built from 16 residues. Trimming cost V 2 bases and J 8 bases, with 21 bases left between them. The CDR3 loop reads CASSYPEETGPQGYTF. The CDR3 nucleotides are TGTGCCAGCAGTTACCCAGAAGAAACAGGGCCCCAGGGCTACACCTTC.

This clone was observed a handful of times. The chain couples TRBV14 to TRBJ1-3; 7 nucleotides match TRBD1. Per germline, CDR1 SGHDN and CDR2 FVKESK. The CDR3 spans 16 residues. V was clipped by 2 bases and J by 1 base; unmatched bases: 5. CDR3 in amino acids: CASSQIDRVSGNTIYF. In DNA form, the CDR3 reads TGTGCCAGCAGCCAAATTGACAGGGTGTCTGGAAACACCATATATTTT.

The chain is built from TRBV7-3 and TRBJ1-1; D is undetermined. Germline CDR1 and CDR2: SGHTA and FQGTGA. CDR3 length: 13 residues. The ends were cut back, 4 bases at V and 1 base at J, with 7 bases in the middle. CDR3 sequence reads: CASSSDGNTEAFF. The CDR3 bases are TGTGCCAGCAGCTCGGACGGGAACACTGAAGCTTTCTTT.

The rearrangement links TRBV10-3 to TRBJ1-4, with D unclear. V was shortened by 0 bases and J by 4 bases, with 6 bases between the two germline ends. The CDR3 loop spans 14 amino acids. Germline V lookup: CDR1 ENHRY, CDR2 SYGVKD. CDR3 sequence (DNA): TGTGCCATCAGTGAGTCTAATGGTAATGAAAAACTGTTTTTT. Protein: CAISESNGNEKLFF.

V gene TRBV7-2 combines with J gene TRBJ2-7; TRBD1 or TRBD2 may be the D gene (6 bases each). The germline V and J ends were trimmed by 0 bases and 2 bases, with 14 bases remaining between them. This CDR3 comprises 16 residues. CDR1 is SGHTA and CDR2 is FQGNSA in the germline V gene. CDR3 loop: CASSLAHGGGTYEQYF. CDR3 coding DNA: TGTGCCAGCAGCTTAGCGCATGGAGGGGGAACCTACGAGCAGTACTTC.

This chain uses TRBV9 with TRBJ1-6, with TRBD1 matching over 7 bases. From germline, CDR1 is SGDLS and CDR2 YYNGEE. CDR3 size: 16 residues. V lost 0 bases to trimming and J lost 7 bases; unmatched junction nucleotides: 7. This CDR3 is CASSVEGQVVNSPLHF. The CDR3 DNA reads as TGTGCCAGCAGCGTAGAAGGACAGGTGGTGAATTCACCCCTCCACTTT.

This clone appeared once. The V call is TRBV27, the J call TRBJ1-6; D is unresolved. This CDR3 region has 13 residues. Germline lookup yields CDR1 MNHEY and CDR2 SMNVEV (reference sequence). Trimming shortened V by 3 bases and J by 8 bases, and 8 bases separated the two germline ends. The CDR3 DNA reads TGTGCCAGCAGTTTTGGTACCGATTCACCCCTCCACTTT. Translation: CASSFGTDSPLHF.

This clone was observed a handful of times. The J gene is TRBJ1-2, the V gene TRBV20-1; D call uncertain. Trimming shortened V by 3 bases and J by 7 bases, and 12 bases separated the two germline ends. The CDR3 length is 12 residues. Germline CDR1 and CDR2: DFQATT and SNEGSKA (reference sequence). As DNA, the CDR3 is TGCAGTGCTAGTGAGAAGATCAGTGGCTACACCTTC. Translation: CSASEKISGYTF.

The chain recombines TRBV7-9 with TRBJ1-1; D gene unclear. This CDR3 comprises 15 residues. Per germline, CDR1 SEHNR and CDR2 FQNEAQ (reference sequence). V shed 5 bases and J shed 5 bases, with 18 bases lying between them. The CDR3 loop reads CASSGLAGAETEAFF. CDR3 sequence (DNA): TGTGCCAGCAGCGGACTTGCGGGCGCGGAGACTGAAGCTTTCTTT.